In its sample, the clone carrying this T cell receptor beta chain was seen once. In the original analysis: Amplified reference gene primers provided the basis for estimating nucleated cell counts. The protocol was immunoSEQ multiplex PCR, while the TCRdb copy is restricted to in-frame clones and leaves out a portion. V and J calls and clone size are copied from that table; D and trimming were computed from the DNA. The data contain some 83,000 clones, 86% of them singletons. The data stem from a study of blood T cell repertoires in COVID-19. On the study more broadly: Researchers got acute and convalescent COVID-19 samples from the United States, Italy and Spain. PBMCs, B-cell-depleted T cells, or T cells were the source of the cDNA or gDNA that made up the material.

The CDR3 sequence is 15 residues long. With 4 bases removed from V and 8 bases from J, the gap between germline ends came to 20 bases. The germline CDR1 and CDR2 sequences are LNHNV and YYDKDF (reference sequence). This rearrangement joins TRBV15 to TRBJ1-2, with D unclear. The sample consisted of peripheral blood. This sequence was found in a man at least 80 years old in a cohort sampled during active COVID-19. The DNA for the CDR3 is TGTGCCACCAGCAACGGGGTGGACCCACCGAGGGGCTACACCTTC. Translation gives CATSNGVDPPRGYTF.